This is a list of T cell receptor beta chains from one sample in a study of regulatory dendritic cells for organ transplantation. The table came from immunoSEQ multiplex PCR; TCRdb's copy has only in-frame clones and leaves some out. The sample yields about 28,000 clones, approximately 77% seen once. The specimen sequenced was naive CD8+ T cells from blood. These receptors originate from a human donor in good health. CDR3s include the opening cysteine and the closing phenylalanine or tryptophan. Fields, in order: CDR3 protein, CDR3 DNA, clone size, V gene, D gene, J gene. The D gene is left open where the match is weak. For some rows the clone size is stated as once, few or many, or as a class when expanded; others skip it.

CASSDRGSNYGYTF,TGTGCCAGTAGTGACAGGGGATCTAACTATGGCTACACCTTC,NA,TRBV19,TRBD1,TRBJ1-2
CASSYSGETDTQYF,TGCGCCAGCAGCTACAGCGGGGAGACAGATACGCAGTATTTT,NA,TRBV5-1,TRBD2,TRBJ2-3
CASSFGTSGGRQETQYF,TGTGCCAGCAGTTTCGGGACTAGCGGGGGGCGCCAAGAGACCCAGTACTTC,NA,TRBV27,TRBD2,TRBJ2-5
CASSQELGSGANVLTF,TGCGCCAGCAGCCAAGAACTAGGCTCTGGGGCCAACGTCCTGACTTTC,once,TRBV4-1,NA,TRBJ2-6
CASSLQGPNTGELFF,TGTGCCAGCAGCTTACAGGGGCCGAACACCGGGGAGCTGTTTTTT,NA,TRBV7-3,NA,TRBJ2-2
CASSSAGGRFEQYF,TGTGCCAGCAGCTCAGCGGGGGGGAGGTTCGAGCAGTACTTC,NA,TRBV5-6,TRBD2,TRBJ2-7
CSVLPGGQETQYF,TGCAGCGTTCTCCCGGGAGGCCAAGAGACCCAGTACTTC,NA,TRBV29-1,TRBD2,TRBJ2-5
CASSPRNSNQPQHF,TGTGCCAGCAGCCCTAGGAATAGCAATCAGCCCCAGCATTTT,NA,TRBV7-9,NA,TRBJ1-5
CASSFGFGTEAYEQYF,TGTGCCAGCAGTTTTGGTTTCGGGACAGAAGCCTACGAGCAGTACTTC,NA,TRBV7-2,TRBD1,TRBJ2-7
CASSLVWEDYGYTF,TGTGCCAGCAGCTTGGTTTGGGAGGACTATGGCTACACCTTC,NA,TRBV5-6,NA,TRBJ1-2
CASSEWRAHEQYF,TGTGCCAGCAGTGAGTGGAGGGCCCACGAGCAGTACTTC,few,TRBV2,NA,TRBJ2-7
CASSSGASPLEAFF,TGTGCCAGCAGTTCAGGTGCCTCCCCGCTTGAAGCTTTCTTT,few,TRBV6-5,NA,TRBJ1-1
CASSPRDRAFQETQYF,TGTGCCAGCAGCCCCCGGGACAGGGCCTTCCAAGAGACCCAGTACTTC,NA,TRBV5-5,TRBD1,TRBJ2-5
CASSFRLQAGNEQYF,TGTGCCAGCAGCTTTCGCTTGCAGGCGGGTAACGAGCAGTACTTC,NA,TRBV5-8,NA,TRBJ2-7
CASSLSSGAQETQYF,TGTGCCAGCAGCTTATCTAGCGGGGCACAAGAGACCCAGTACTTC,NA,TRBV7-6,TRBD2,TRBJ2-5
CSVGTGIEQYF,TGCAGCGTAGGGACAGGGATTGAGCAGTACTTC,NA,TRBV29-1,TRBD1,TRBJ2-7
CASSSGTGAGSPLHF,TGTGCCAGTAGTTCCGGGACAGGGGCTGGTTCACCCCTCCACTTT,once,TRBV19,TRBD1,TRBJ1-6